This TCR beta chain was retrieved from a study of T cell responses to AZD1222 COVID-19 vaccine. Notes on the study in general: The study reported that nearly half of spike-specific TCRs target unmutated variant regions.

The table came from immunoSEQ multiplex PCR; TCRdb's copy has only in-frame clones and leaves some out. This table has around 140,000 clones, about 94% appearing once. Comments on this clone: What it binds is not known.

Germline V gene data show CDR1 as SGHNT and CDR2 as YYREEE (reference sequence). The CDR3 has 14 residues. V gave up 2 bases and J gave up 1 base, with 10 bases separating them. Sequencing used peripheral blood, obtained on day 0 of AZD1222 vaccination. V and J are TRBV5-4 and TRBJ2-7, with D possibly being TRBD2 (6 bases). The sequence derives from an adult in good health. CDR3 loop: CASSLVGGSYEQYF. The DNA for the CDR3 is TGTGCCAGCAGCTTAGTGGGAGGTTCCTACGAGCAGTACTTC.